The 19 T cell receptor beta chains listed next were all sequenced from one sample in a study of T cells in Graves' hyperthyroidism and ophthalmopathy. Amplified TCR beta CDR3 regions came from RNA transcripts. The TCR CDR3 was amplified in a first-round RT-PCR using the HTBI primer set. TCRdb re-called the multiplex PCR reads with MiXCR, one entry per CDR3 protein. The profile shows approximately 870,000 distinct CDR3 sequences, around 39% of them singletons. Input material: blood. Receptors were obtained from a man aged 18 to 30 with Graves' hyperthyroidism.

Concerning this clonotype: This clone may be a read error of a much larger clone one base away. The chain links TRBV29-1 to TRBJ2-5, with D uncertain. Between the trimmed V and J ends, which lost 5 bases and 5 bases, there was a span of 6 bases. This CDR3 spans 10 amino acids. Germline assignment: CDR1 SQVTM and CDR2 ANQGSEA. This CDR3 reads CSVFRETQYF. In nucleotides, the CDR3 is TGCAGCGTTTTTCGGGAGACCCAGTACTTC.

The genes are TRBV2 and TRBJ2-1; D uncertain. V was trimmed by 4 bases and J by 4 bases, leaving 17 bases between them. The germline V gene has CDR1 SNHLY and CDR2 FYNNEI. The CDR3 extends over 16 amino acids. The CDR3 DNA is TGTGCCAGCAGTGGACCCTCGCCGCGCCTTTACAATGAGCAGTTCTTC. Amino acids: CASSGPSPRLYNEQFF.

This chain connects TRBV7-3 to TRBJ2-5; TRBD1 aligns across 8 bases. Germline V gives CDR1 SGHTA, CDR2 FQGTGA. CDR3 length: 15 residues. The V gene end was trimmed by 5 bases and the J gene end by 5 bases; junction bases not matched to a gene: 10. The CDR3: CASSPPGQVWETQYF. In DNA, the CDR3 is TGTGCCAGCAGCCCCCCGGGACAGGTTTGGGAGACCCAGTACTTC.

This clonotype showed up just once. V usage is TRBV15 and J usage is TRBJ2-6; D unclear. The CDR3 has 14 residues. Trimming removed 3 bases at V and 1 base at J, with 4 bases between. In germline, CDR1 is LNHNV, CDR2 YYDKDF (reference sequence). CDR3 protein: CATSRGSGANVLTF. CDR3 bases: TGTGCCACCAGCAGGGGGTCTGGGGCCAACGTCCTGACTTTC.

This clonotype was seen a few times. This chain joins TRBV5-8 and TRBJ2-5, with TRBD1 as a possible D gene (6 bases). Germline V gives CDR1 SGHTS, CDR2 YDEGEE. Trimming shortened V by 3 bases and J by 5 bases, and 17 bases separated the two germline ends. The CDR3 is made up of 15 amino acids. The chain's CDR3 is CASSYGDNPEETQYF. CDR3 sequence (DNA): TGTGCCAGCAGCTACGGGGACAACCCTGAGGAGACCCAGTACTTC.

This clonotype was counted only a few times. Here the CDR3 DNA reads TGCAGTGCTAGGCCGGAGGGACTAGCGAGCTACGAGCAGTACTTC. Translated, it gives CSARPEGLASYEQYF. This chain connects TRBV20-1 to TRBJ2-7, with 10 bases lining up with TRBD2. With V trimmed by 3 bases and J by 3 bases, 8 bases remained unmatched. The CDR3 is 15 amino acids. Germline V gives CDR1 DFQATT, CDR2 SNEGSKA (reference sequence).

In its sample, this clonotype was seen a few times. This chain uses TRBV20-1 with TRBJ1-1; 8 bases are a match to TRBD1. This CDR3 contains 15 residues. Germline V gives CDR1 DFQATT, CDR2 SNEGSKA (reference sequence). J gave up 1 base and V 1 base, and 5 bases lay outside the gene matches. This CDR3 is CSARVWTGRNTEAFF. The CDR3 DNA follows: TGCAGTGCTAGAGTGTGGACAGGGAGGAACACTGAAGCTTTCTTT.

The sample holds a few counts of this clonotype. This sequence joins TRBV7-8 and TRBJ1-5, with TRBD1 identical over 9 bases. The J segment lost 4 bases and the V segment lost 5 bases, leaving 9 bases of the junction unmatched. Germline loops: CDR1 SGHVS, CDR2 FQNEAQ. The CDR3 totals 16 residues. In DNA form, the CDR3 reads TGTGCCAGCAGCCCGATAACAGGGGGCGCAAATCAGCCCCAGCATTTT. Translated, it gives CASSPITGGANQPQHF.

In its sample, this clonotype was seen a few times. The chain couples TRBV24-1 to TRBJ1-2; D is uncertain. This CDR3 spans 13 amino acids. From germline, CDR1 is KGHDR and CDR2 SFDVKD. V was shortened by 3 bases and J by 2 bases, with 6 bases between the two germline ends. CDR3 bases: TGTGCCACCAGTGATCCGTACAACTATGGCTACACCTTC. It specifies CATSDPYNYGYTF.

This clonotype came up a few times. The rearrangement links TRBV3-1 to TRBJ2-5; TRBD2 might be the D (6 bases). Trimming stripped 6 bases from V and 7 bases from J, with 9 bases between. The length of the CDR3 is 11 residues. Germline CDR1 is LGHDT and CDR2 is YNNKEL (reference sequence). The CDR3 reads CASSRGSTQYF. Here the CDR3 DNA reads TGTGCCAGCAGTCGGGGGTCGACCCAGTACTTC.

In its sample, this clonotype was seen many times. The J gene is TRBJ2-6, the V gene TRBV5-1; possibly TRBD1 or TRBD2 for D (5 bases each). The germline V and J ends were trimmed by 7 bases and 1 base, with 9 bases remaining between them. CDR3 length equals 14 residues. CDR1 is SGHRS and CDR2 is YFSETQ in the germline V gene. CDR3 sequence reads: CASDEGSGANVLTF. CDR3 nucleotides: TGCGCCAGCGATGAGGGGTCTGGGGCCAACGTCCTGACTTTC. Supplemented by reference TRBV5-1 and TRBJ2-6, the full variable domain reads KAGVTQTPRYLIKTRGQQVTLSCSPISGHRSVSWYQQTPGQGLQFLFEYFSETQRNKGNFPGRFSGRQFSNSRSEMNVSTLELGDSALYLCASDEGSGANVLTFGAGSRLTVL.

In its sample, this clonotype was seen once. This rearrangement joins TRBV6-5 to TRBJ1-4, with TRBD1 as a possible D gene (5 bases). Germline V gene sequence: CDR1 MNHEY, CDR2 SVGAGI. Trimming took off 7 bases at V and 2 bases at J, with 8 bases between the two ends. The CDR3 runs 13 residues. CDR3 sequence (DNA): TGTGCCAGCACAGGGACGACTAATGAAAAACTGTTTTTT. As protein: CASTGTTNEKLFF.

The sample holds many counts of this clonotype. The rearrangement joins TRBV5-6 to TRBJ1-5; the D is unclear. Germline CDR1 and CDR2: SGHDT and YYEEEE. This CDR3 spans 15 amino acids. The ends were cut back, 0 bases at V and 3 bases at J, with 10 bases in the middle. In nucleotides, the CDR3 is TGTGCCAGCAGCTTGGTCGGGGAATTCAATCAGCCCCAGCATTTT. Translating gives CASSLVGEFNQPQHF.

This clonotype was found a few times. This chain connects TRBV6-5 to TRBJ2-2; D ambiguous. CDR3 length equals 13 residues. Per germline, CDR1 MNHEY and CDR2 SVGAGI. V lost 5 bases and J lost 4, with 8 bases in between. CDR3 in DNA: TGTGCCAGCAGTGTACAGCTCACCGGGGAGCTGTTTTTT. Translation: CASSVQLTGELFF.

V usage is TRBV4-1 and J usage is TRBJ1-6, with unresolved D. From germline, CDR1 is MGHRA and CDR2 YSYEKL. Trimming removed 0 bases from V and 10 bases from J, with 7 bases in between. CDR3 length equals 13 residues. The CDR3, as DNA: TGCGCCAGCAGCCAAGATCACGACTCACCCCTCCACTTT. It yields the protein CASSQDHDSPLHF.

This chain connects TRBV11-2 to TRBJ2-7; the D is unclear. CDR3 length: 12 amino acids. The germline V and J ends were trimmed by 5 bases and 7 bases, with 12 bases remaining between them. CDR1 is SGHAT and CDR2 is FQNNGV in the germline V gene. The DNA for the CDR3 is TGTGCCAGCAGCGAAGTCCCCCTAGAGCAGTACTTC. Protein sequence: CASSEVPLEQYF.

This chain connects TRBV6-4 to TRBJ1-1; 9 bases are shared with TRBD1. V trimming: 7 bases; J trimming: 4 bases; junction bases outside the gene matches: 7. The CDR3 has 14 residues. CDR1 is MRHNA and CDR2 is SNTAGT in the germline V gene. The CDR3 nucleotides read TGTGCCAGCATGAGGGGACAGGGTATCACTGAAGCTTTCTTT. Amino acids: CASMRGQGITEAFF.

The sample holds a few counts of this clonotype. For the CDR3, the DNA is TGTGCCAGCAGCTTCGTTAGTCTTCCCGAGCAGTACTTC. It yields the protein CASSFVSLPEQYF. The chain is built from TRBV5-6 and TRBJ2-7; D gene uncertain. The V end lost 2 bases, the J end lost 6 bases, and 12 bases lay between the germline ends. CDR1 SGHDT and CDR2 YYEEEE come from the germline V gene. The CDR3 is 13 residues long.

This chain links TRBV7-2 with TRBJ2-5; no reliable D call. This CDR3 has 13 residues. Looked up from germline, CDR1 is SGHTA and CDR2 is FQGNSA. V dropped 5 bases and J dropped 9 bases, with 16 bases sitting between them. CDR3 region: CASSAGGYQPQYF. CDR3 bases: TGTGCCAGCAGCGCCGGTGGGTATCAGCCCCAGTACTTC.